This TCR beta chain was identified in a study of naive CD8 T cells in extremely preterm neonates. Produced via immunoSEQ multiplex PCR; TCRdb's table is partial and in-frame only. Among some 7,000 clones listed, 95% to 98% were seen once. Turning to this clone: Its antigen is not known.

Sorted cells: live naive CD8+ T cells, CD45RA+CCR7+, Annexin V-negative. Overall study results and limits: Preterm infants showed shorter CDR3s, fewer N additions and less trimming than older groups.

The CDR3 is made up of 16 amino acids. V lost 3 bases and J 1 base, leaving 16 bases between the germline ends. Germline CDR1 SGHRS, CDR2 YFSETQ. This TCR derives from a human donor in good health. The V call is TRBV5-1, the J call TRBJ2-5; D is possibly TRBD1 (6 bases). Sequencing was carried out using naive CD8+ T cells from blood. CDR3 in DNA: TGCGCCAGCAGCTGGGGGTACAGGGACCTCCAAGAGACCCAGTACTTC. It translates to CASSWGYRDLQETQYF.